The 27 T cell receptor beta chains reported below all come from one sample, sequenced in a study of identical twins (dated by TCRdb to about 2016). Receptor amplification or capture employed 5' RACE. TCRdb lists the instrument as Illumina HiSeq 2000. Starting from the raw public reads, TCRdb applied fastp trimming at Q25, assembled clones with MiXCR and retained in-frame beta chains. Rows with one shared CDR3 protein collapse into an entry with the most common genes and DNA. Counted in this sample were fewer than 900,000 distinct CDR3 sequences; less than 25% of them appeared once. Of the sample, 4.3% falls within the top ten clones. These data are also associated with another study on T cells expressing NK-cell markers.

The sequencing sample was made of PBMCs. All receptors derive from a woman aged 18-29 years in good health.

This clonotype was seen repeatedly, ten times or more. V and J are TRBV6-5 and TRBJ1-2; the D gene is possibly TRBD1 (5 bases). The CDR3 is 13 residues long. Germline V gene lookup returns CDR1 MNHEY and CDR2 SVGAGI. V was pared by 2 bases and J by 14 bases, with 18 bases between. The CDR3 region is CASSYTGTHDATF. The CDR3 region has the DNA TGTGCCAGCAGTTACACCGGGACGCACGATGCGACCTTC.

This clonotype was recorded a few times. The rearrangement uses TRBV7-9 and TRBJ1-1, with no clear D. The germline CDR1 and CDR2 sequences are SEHNR and FQNEAQ (reference sequence). The CDR3 spans 14 residues. Trimming took off 2 bases at V and 1 base at J, with 8 bases between the two ends. CDR3: CASSLLGSNTEAFF. As DNA, the CDR3 is TGTGCCAGCAGCTTACTAGGATCGAACACTGAAGCTTTCTTT.

This clonotype was counted at least ten times. Here the CDR3 reads CASSQTEGNQPQHF. The CDR3 region has the DNA TGTGCCAGCAGCCAGACGGAAGGGAATCAGCCCCAGCATTTT. The chain uses TRBV3-1 and TRBJ1-5, with D unresolved. This CDR3 region has 14 residues. Germline assignment: CDR1 LGHDT and CDR2 YNNKEL (reference sequence). V was shortened by 3 bases and J by 4 bases, with 10 bases between the two germline ends.

The table lists this clonotype with a few counts. The V and J genes are TRBV5-1 and TRBJ2-2; 14 bases map to TRBD2. Germline trimming cut 4 bases from V and 0 bases from J; bases unmatched to any gene: 14. This CDR3 region has 21 residues. Germline CDR1 SGHRS, CDR2 YFSETQ. CDR3 sequence reads: CASSLPGLAGAIKPNTGELFF. CDR3 coding DNA: TGCGCCAGCAGCCTCCCGGGACTAGCGGGGGCCATAAAACCGAACACCGGGGAGCTGTTTTTT.

The chain employs TRBV6-1 and TRBJ2-7; 9 bases are shared with TRBD1. Germline CDR1 MNHNS, CDR2 SASEGT. J gave up 4 bases and V 5 bases, and 6 bases lay outside the gene matches. The CDR3 sequence is 14 residues long. The CDR3, as DNA: TGTGCCAGCAGTACGGACAGGGGCAAATACGAGCAGTACTTC. It codes for CASSTDRGKYEQYF.

The rearrangement links TRBV9 to TRBJ2-7; 8 nucleotides agree with TRBD1. Germline V CDR1 and CDR2: SGDLS, YYNGEE. This CDR3 has 15 residues. V lost 0 bases to trimming and J lost 3 bases; unmatched junction nucleotides: 5. CDR3 nucleotide sequence: TGTGCCAGCAGCGTAGGAGGAGGACAGGGCTACGAGCAGTACTTC. Translation: CASSVGGGQGYEQYF.

The table lists this clonotype with a few counts. This chain links TRBV6-5 with TRBJ2-7; tentative D call: TRBD2 (7 bases). The V and J ends lost 3 bases and 2 bases respectively, with 14 bases between them. Germline V lookup: CDR1 MNHEY, CDR2 SVGAGI. CDR3 length equals 15 residues. CDR3 protein: CASSYMAGAPYEQYF. The CDR3 DNA follows: TGTGCCAGCAGTTATATGGCGGGGGCCCCCTACGAGCAGTACTTC.

This clonotype was detected many times. The chain recombines TRBV7-9 with TRBJ1-2, with 10 positions matching TRBD1. Germline lookup yields CDR1 SEHNR and CDR2 FQNEAQ (reference sequence). The CDR3 loop spans 15 amino acids. Trimming cost V 5 bases and J 11 bases; bases outside gene matches: 14. CDR3: CASSLPGQGTDSYTF. CDR3 sequence (DNA): TGTGCCAGCAGCCTCCCGGGACAGGGGACGGATAGTTACACCTTC.

This rearrangement joins TRBV7-2 to TRBJ2-2; D is possibly TRBD2 (5 bases). The germline V gene has CDR1 SGHTA and CDR2 FQGNSA. V lost 5 bases to trimming and J lost 2 bases, with 12 bases between them. The CDR3 totals 15 residues. The CDR3 reads CASSPGAANTGELFF. The CDR3, as DNA: TGTGCCAGCAGCCCCGGAGCGGCTAACACCGGGGAGCTGTTTTTT.

The rearrangement joins TRBV20-1 to TRBJ2-5; a possible D gene is TRBD2 (5 bases). Germline V gene sequence: CDR1 DFQATT, CDR2 SNEGSKA (reference sequence). V was shortened by 7 bases and J by 1 base, with 10 bases between the two germline ends. The CDR3 extends over 12 amino acids. The CDR3 sequence is CSGERGQETQYF. The CDR3 nucleotides read TGCAGTGGTGAACGGGGCCAAGAGACCCAGTACTTC.

The chain is built from TRBV6-1 and TRBJ2-7, with 8 bases fitting TRBD2. The ends lost 7 bases at V and 4 bases at J; junction bases unmatched: 9. The CDR3 is made up of 14 amino acids. CDR1 MNHNS and CDR2 SASEGT come from the germline V gene. For the CDR3, the DNA is TGTGCCAGCACTACGGGAGGGCCTAAATACGAGCAGTACTTC. This sequence encodes CASTTGGPKYEQYF.

The chain joins TRBV10-1 to TRBJ2-7; possibly TRBD1 for D (6 bases). This CDR3 is built from 12 residues. Germline V gene sequence: CDR1 WNHNN, CDR2 SYGVQD (reference sequence). The V end lost 5 bases, the J end lost 9 bases, and 14 bases lay between the germline ends. The CDR3 sequence: CASSTGFYAQYF. The CDR3 region has the DNA TGCGCCAGCAGTACAGGGTTCTATGCGCAGTACTTC.

This clonotype showed up just a few times. This chain joins TRBV7-2 and TRBJ2-1, with 8 bases that match TRBD2. Germline V lookup: CDR1 SGHTA, CDR2 FQGNSA. This CDR3 comprises 17 residues. With 1 base clipped from V and 7 bases from J, the junction kept 12 bases outside the gene matches. The CDR3 reads CASSLERPGGPKNEQFF. The CDR3 DNA is TGTGCCAGCAGCTTAGAGCGCCCGGGAGGGCCAAAAAATGAGCAGTTCTTC.

The chain employs TRBV2 and TRBJ2-5, with D perhaps given as TRBD1 or TRBD2 (6 bases each). CDR3 size: 14 residues. V lost 7 bases to trimming and J lost 1 base, with 13 bases between them. Germline CDR1 and CDR2: SNHLY and FYNNEI. DNA of the CDR3: TGTGCCAGCACCGAATGGGGGGCCCAAGAGACCCAGTACTTC. This sequence encodes CASTEWGAQETQYF.

V is TRBV6-5 and J is TRBJ2-1; D call uncertain. The CDR3 totals 12 residues. Germline CDR1 and CDR2: MNHEY and SVGAGI. Trimming shortened V by 2 bases and J by 7 bases, and 6 bases separated the two germline ends. CDR3 nucleotides: TGTGCCAGCAGTTACAAGGGAAATGAGCAGTTCTTC. This encodes CASSYKGNEQFF.

Notes on this clonotype: Possible read error: a much larger clone is one base away. The chain is built from TRBV27 and TRBJ2-1; 12 positions agree with TRBD2. The germline gives CDR1 MNHEY, CDR2 SMNVEV (reference sequence). This CDR3 comprises 16 residues. The CDR3 spells CASTLTGTSGPNEQLF. DNA of the CDR3: TGTGCCAGCACACTAACGGGGACTAGCGGGCCCAATGAGCAGCTCTTC.

This clonotype was counted only a few times. The genes are TRBV20-1 and TRBJ2-2, with 8 bases aligning to TRBD2. This CDR3 spans 16 amino acids. Germline CDR1 and CDR2: DFQATT and SNEGSKA (reference sequence). V gave up 0 bases and J gave up 1 base; unmatched junction bases: 4. CDR3 sequence: CSAREREGLNTGELFF. Here the CDR3 DNA reads TGCAGTGCTAGAGAACGGGAGGGGTTGAACACCGGGGAGCTGTTTTTT.

The chain couples TRBV4-3 to TRBJ2-7; TRBD2 is a possible D gene (5 bases). CDR3 length: 15 residues. From germline, CDR1 is LGHNA and CDR2 YSLEER. With 0 bases removed from V and 4 bases from J, the gap between germline ends came to 13 bases. In DNA, the CDR3 is TGCGCCAGCAGCCAAGATAGGTCGGAGGTATACGAGCAGTACTTC. Amino acids: CASSQDRSEVYEQYF.

This clonotype was detected a few times. The gene calls are TRBV5-1 and TRBJ2-1; D may be TRBD2 (5 bases). V lost 3 bases to trimming and J lost 3 bases, with 10 bases between them. Germline loops: CDR1 SGHRS, CDR2 YFSETQ. This CDR3 has 14 residues. The CDR3 spells CASSSAGFYNEQFF. Written as DNA, the CDR3 is TGCGCCAGCAGCTCGGCGGGTTTCTACAATGAGCAGTTCTTC.

The chain carries TRBV7-9 and TRBJ1-1; D may be TRBD1 (6 bases). The V end was cut by 6 bases, the J end by 6 bases, with 11 bases between. The CDR3 length is 12 residues. From germline, CDR1 is SEHNR and CDR2 FQNEAQ (reference sequence). As DNA, the CDR3 is TGTGCCAGCAGTGTTAACAGGGCTGAAGCTTTCTTT. This translates into CASSVNRAEAFF.

This clonotype has at least ten counts. The V call is TRBV29-1, the J call TRBJ2-3, with 7 bases aligning to TRBD2. V dropped 4 bases and J dropped 6; count of bases not matched to a gene: 7. Germline V gene lookup returns CDR1 SQVTM and CDR2 ANQGSEA. The CDR3 spans 13 residues. In DNA, the CDR3 is TGCAGCGTTGCGCTAGCGGCTCGCGATACGCAGTATTTT. Translation: CSVALAARDTQYF.

V usage is TRBV27 and J usage is TRBJ2-2, with D unresolved. The CDR3 consists of 15 residues. The V gene lost 4 bases and the J gene lost 5 bases, with 14 bases spanning the gap. CDR1 MNHEY and CDR2 SMNVEV come from the germline V gene (reference sequence). This chain's CDR3 is CASSSTSYKTGELFF. The DNA for the CDR3 is TGTGCCAGCAGTTCCACCTCCTACAAAACCGGGGAGCTGTTTTTT.

This clonotype was detected many times. The chain employs TRBV20-1 and TRBJ2-5; D perhaps matches TRBD2 (5 bases). The CDR3 sequence is 14 residues long. CDR1 and CDR2 from the germline V gene are DFQATT and SNEGSKA (reference sequence). V was trimmed by 2 bases and J by 4 bases, leaving 14 bases between them. The chain's CDR3 is CSARRPGVRETQYF. CDR3 coding DNA: TGCAGTGCTAGACGACCCGGGGTAAGAGAGACCCAGTACTTC.

Ten or more counts support this clonotype. The chain employs TRBV4-3 and TRBJ2-1, with TRBD2 identical over 8 bases. Trimming took 0 bases from V and 14 from J; bases not matched to a gene: 3. Germline CDR1 is LGHNA and CDR2 is YSLEER. This CDR3 contains 12 residues. CDR3 protein: CASSQDGREEFF. CDR3 DNA sequence: TGCGCCAGCAGCCAAGATGGGCGGGAGGAGTTCTTC.

In this sample, this clonotype turned up many times. The V call is TRBV20-1, the J call TRBJ2-5; 7 bases are a match to TRBD2. CDR1 DFQATT and CDR2 SNEGSKA come from the germline V gene (reference sequence). This CDR3 region has 13 residues. With 6 bases clipped from V and 5 bases from J, the junction kept 9 bases outside the gene matches. Written as DNA, the CDR3 is TGCAGTGCCCCCCAGGAGGGAGGGGAGACCCAGTACTTC. It encodes CSAPQEGGETQYF.

Here the CDR3 DNA reads TGTGCCAGCAATCCTGACAGGAACAGAGGACTAGCGGCCCAGTACTTC. Its protein is CASNPDRNRGLAAQYF. V gene TRBV6-1 combines with J gene TRBJ2-5, with 10 nucleotides matching TRBD2. V gave up 7 bases and J gave up 9 bases; unmatched junction bases: 17. The CDR3 runs to 16 residues. CDR1 is MNHNS, CDR2 SASEGT, per germline.

Many counts were recorded for this clonotype. The rearrangement uses TRBV10-3 and TRBJ1-1; 7 nucleotides align to TRBD1. The germline V gene encodes CDR1 ENHRY and CDR2 SYGVKD. After removal of 9 bases from V and 0 bases from J, the junction contained 7 bases not matched to a gene. The CDR3 is 14 amino acids. The CDR3 spells CAIAGTAMNTEAFF. The DNA for the CDR3 is TGTGCCATAGCCGGGACAGCCATGAACACTGAAGCTTTCTTT.